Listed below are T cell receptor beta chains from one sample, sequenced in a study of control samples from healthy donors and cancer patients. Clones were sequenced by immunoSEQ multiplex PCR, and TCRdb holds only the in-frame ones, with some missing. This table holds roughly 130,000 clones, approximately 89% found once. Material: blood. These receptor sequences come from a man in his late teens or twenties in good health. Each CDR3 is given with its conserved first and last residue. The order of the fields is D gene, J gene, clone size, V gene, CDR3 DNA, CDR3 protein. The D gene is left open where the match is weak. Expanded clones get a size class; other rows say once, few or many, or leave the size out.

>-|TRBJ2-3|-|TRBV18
TGTGCCAGCTCACCACCGGAGCGGGGCACAGATACGCAGTATTTT
CASSPPERGTDTQYF
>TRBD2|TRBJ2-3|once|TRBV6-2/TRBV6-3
TGTGCCAGCAGTTACTCACGGGGGGACCCCACAGATACGCAGTATTTT
CASSYSRGDPTDTQYF
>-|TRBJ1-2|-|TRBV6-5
TGTGCCAGCAGTATATACAGGGTCCCCTACTATGGCTACACCTTC
CASSIYRVPYYGYTF
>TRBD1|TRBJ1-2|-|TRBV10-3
TGTGCCATCAGTGTTCCCCCGGGACAGAACTATGGCTACACCTTC
CAISVPPGQNYGYTF
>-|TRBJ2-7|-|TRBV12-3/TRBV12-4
TGTGCCAGCAGTTTAGCAATAGTAACCGAGCAGTACTTC
CASSLAIVTEQYF
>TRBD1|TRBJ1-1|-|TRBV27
TGTGCCAGCAGTCCTCGGGACAGTCCCCGGGGGAACACTGAAGCTTTCTTT
CASSPRDSPRGNTEAFF
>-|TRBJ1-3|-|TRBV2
TGTGCCAGTACCAGCTCTGGAAACACCATATATTTT
CASTSSGNTIYF
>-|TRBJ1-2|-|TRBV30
TGTGCCTGGAGGGTACTTAACTATGGCTACACCTTC
CAWRVLNYGYTF
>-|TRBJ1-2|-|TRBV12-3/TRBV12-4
TGTGCCAGCAGGGGGACGATTAACTATGGCTACACCTTC
CASRGTINYGYTF
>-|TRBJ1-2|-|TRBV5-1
TGCGCCAGCAGAAAATCGGACCCGGCGAGAGGCTACACCTTC
CASRKSDPARGYTF
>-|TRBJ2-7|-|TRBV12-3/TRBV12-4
TGTGCCAGCAGTGTCGACAGGTCCTACGAGCAGTACTTC
CASSVDRSYEQYF
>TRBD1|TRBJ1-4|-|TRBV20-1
TGCAGTGCTAGTGTCCGGGACAGCCCAAGAAAACTGTTTTTT
CSASVRDSPRKLFF
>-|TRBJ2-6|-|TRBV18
TGTGCCAGCTCACCAAAGGTGGTCCGCTCTGGGGCCAACGTCCTGACTTTC
CASSPKVVRSGANVLTF
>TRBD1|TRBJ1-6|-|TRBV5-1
TGCGCCAGCAGCGCCGGACAGGGAGAGTCACCCCTCCACTTT
CASSAGQGESPLHF
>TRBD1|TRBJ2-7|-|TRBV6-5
TGTGCCAGCAGAACAGGGGGCCAAGGCTACGAGCAGTACTTC
CASRTGGQGYEQYF
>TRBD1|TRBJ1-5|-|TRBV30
TGTGCCTGGAGTCGGGACAGAATCAATCAGCCCCAGCATTTT
CAWSRDRINQPQHF
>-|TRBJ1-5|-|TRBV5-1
TGCGCCAGCAGCTTGGGGGACACCGACAATCAGCCCCAGCATTTT
CASSLGDTDNQPQHF
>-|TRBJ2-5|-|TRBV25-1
TGTGCCAGCAGTGAACCGGGCAGGGCTACGGCGGACTTC
CASSEPGRATADF
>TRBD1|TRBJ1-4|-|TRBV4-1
TGCGCCAGCAGCCACCTACAGGGGGTCGGTGAAAAACTGTTTTTT
CASSHLQGVGEKLFF
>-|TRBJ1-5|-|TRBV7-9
TGTGCCAGCAGCTTAGGCAATCAGCCCCAGCATTTT
CASSLGNQPQHF
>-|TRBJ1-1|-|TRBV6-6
TGTGCCAGCAGTTTACGCGGGATCAGTGAAGCTTTCTTT
CASSLRGISEAFF
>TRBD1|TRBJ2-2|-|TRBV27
TGTGCCAGCAGTTTATGGGGCCCCAGGGACAGGGGACCCACCGGGGAGCTGTTTTTT
CASSLWGPRDRGPTGELFF
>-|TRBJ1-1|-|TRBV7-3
TGTGCCAGCAGCTTAACGTCCAGCGGGGACACTGAAGCTTTCTTT
CASSLTSSGDTEAFF
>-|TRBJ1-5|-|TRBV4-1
TGCGCCAGCAGCCAAGTCTCCGGGGGAATTAGCAATCAGCCCCAGCATTTT
CASSQVSGGISNQPQHF
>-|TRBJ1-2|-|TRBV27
TGTGCCAGCAGTTTAAGCCTCTGGGAGGGGACTAACTATGGCTACACCTTC
CASSLSLWEGTNYGYTF
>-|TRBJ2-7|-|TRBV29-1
TGCAGCGCCCGGGCCAAAGACTACGAGCAGTACTTC
CSARAKDYEQYF
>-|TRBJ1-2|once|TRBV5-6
TGTGCCAGCAGCTTCCGGGACATCCGAAGGGGCTACACCTTC
CASSFRDIRRGYTF
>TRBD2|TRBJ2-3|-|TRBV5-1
TGCGCCAGCAGCACGGGACTAGGGTACACAGATACGCAGTATTTT
CASSTGLGYTDTQYF
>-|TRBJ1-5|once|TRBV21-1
TGTGCCAGCCCTGGGCAGATACCATATAGCAATCAGCCCCAGCATTTT
CASPGQIPYSNQPQHF
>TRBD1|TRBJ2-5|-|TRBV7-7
TGTGCCAGCAGCTTAGAGGGCAGGGGGTCGGAGACCCAGTACTTC
CASSLEGRGSETQYF
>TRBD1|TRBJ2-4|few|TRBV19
TGTGCCAGTAGACAGGGGGCATCCAAAAACATTCAGTACTTC
CASRQGASKNIQYF
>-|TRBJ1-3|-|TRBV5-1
TGCGCCAGCAGCTTGGTTCCAGGGGCTGGAAACACCATATATTTT
CASSLVPGAGNTIYF
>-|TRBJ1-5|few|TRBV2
TGTGCCAGCAGTGAAGAAGCTGAAGGTATTCAGCCCCAGCATTTT
CASSEEAEGIQPQHF
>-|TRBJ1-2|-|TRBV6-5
TGTGCCAGCAGCCCCTACCGGGGCGCTGACTATGGCTACACCTTC
CASSPYRGADYGYTF
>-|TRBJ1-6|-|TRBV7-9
TGTGCCAGCAGCTTAGCGCCCCATAATTCACCCCTCCACTTT
CASSLAPHNSPLHF
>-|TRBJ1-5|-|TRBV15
TGTGCCACCAGCAGAGATCCTCGCGGGCCCCAGCATTTT
CATSRDPRGPQHF
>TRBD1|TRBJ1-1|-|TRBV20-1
TGCAGTGCCAACAGGGGATCTGAAGCTTTCTTT
CSANRGSEAFF
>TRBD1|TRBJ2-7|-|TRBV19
TGTGCCAGTGGGGACAGGCGGGACGAGCAGTACTTC
CASGDRRDEQYF
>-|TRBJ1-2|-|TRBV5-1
TGCGCCAGCAGCTCCCAGGGGATTGGTGGCTACACCTTC
CASSSQGIGGYTF
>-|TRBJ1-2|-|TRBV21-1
TGTGCCAGCAGCAGTGACCGGGACAGGGTGACTGGCTACACCTTC
CASSSDRDRVTGYTF
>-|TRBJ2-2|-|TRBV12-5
TGTGCTAGTGGTTTGGGCAGGGACACCGGGGAGCTGTTTTTT
CASGLGRDTGELFF
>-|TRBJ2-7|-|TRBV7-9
TGTGCCAGCAGCTTAGTTGACTACGAGCAGTACTTC
CASSLVDYEQYF
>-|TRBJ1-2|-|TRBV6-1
TGTGCCAGCAGTGAGAGAAACTATGGCTACACCTTC
CASSERNYGYTF
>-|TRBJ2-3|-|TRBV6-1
TGTGCCAGCAGTGATTTGGAAAGGGGTCTGGCAGATACGCAGTATTTT
CASSDLERGLADTQYF
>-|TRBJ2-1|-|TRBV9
TGTGCCAGCAGCGTAGGTCGAGCGGAACCTAGCCATGAGCAGTTCTTC
CASSVGRAEPSHEQFF